These 27 T cell receptor beta chains originate from one sample sequenced in a study of blood T cells in healthy people across ages. A J-beta primer mix and a sample-barcoded 5' primer were used in a second PCR of about 7 to 12 cycles. TCRdb redid the calling of the 5' RACE reads with MiXCR, one entry per CDR3 protein. The table lists 550,000 to 750,000 distinct CDR3 sequences, around 20% of them singletons. The sample comprised blood. The receptors shown here come from a man aged 65 to 85 in good health.

This clonotype has a handful of counts. The V gene is TRBV6-5, the J gene TRBJ2-5; no firm D call. The better agreement between TRBJ2-1 and the DNA end casts doubt on the J call. Germline CDR1 MNHEY, CDR2 SVGAGI. The CDR3 is 12 amino acids. CDR3: CASTGYYNEQFF. CDR3 bases: TGTGCCAGCACGGGCTACTACAATGAGCAGTTCTTC.

This clonotype was counted between two and nine times. The V call is TRBV2, the J call TRBJ2-5; 8 bases are a match to TRBD2. The germline V gene has CDR1 SNHLY and CDR2 FYNNEI. V shed 5 bases and J 5 bases; nucleotides not matched to a gene: 10. This CDR3 spans 15 amino acids. This chain's CDR3 is CASSIAGRAGETQYF. In DNA form, the CDR3 reads TGTGCCAGCAGTATAGCGGGGAGGGCCGGGGAGACCCAGTACTTC.

This clonotype was seen a few times. An end of the junction differs from the germline gene, which may be a read error. The gene calls are TRBV20-1 and TRBJ2-5, with D tentatively TRBD2 (6 bases). Germline CDR1 and CDR2: DFQATT and SNEGSKA (reference sequence). This CDR3 contains 14 residues. The CDR3 DNA sequence: TGCAGTGCTCCAGGACTATATATCCAAGGGACCCAGTACTTC. Residues: CSAPGLYIQGTQYF.

This clonotype was counted only a few times. This chain links TRBV28 with TRBJ2-2; 9 positions match TRBD2. J lost 7 bases, V lost 5 bases, and 20 bases had no gene match. Germline V CDR1 and CDR2: MDHEN, SYDVKM. The CDR3 sequence is 19 residues long. CDR3 sequence (DNA): TGTGCCAGCAGTACCCCCTTCCTTAGCGGGAGTGAGTTCCACGGGGAGCTGTTTTTT. This sequence encodes CASSTPFLSGSEFHGELFF.

This clonotype has only a few counts. This chain uses TRBV28 with TRBJ2-7; no firm D call. Germline assignment: CDR1 MDHEN and CDR2 SYDVKM. The CDR3 runs to 10 residues. V lost 10 bases and J lost 4, with 8 bases in between. CDR3 residues: CATLSYEQYF. The CDR3 nucleotides read TGTGCCACCTTGAGTTACGAGCAGTACTTC.

There are a few counts of this clonotype. The chain joins TRBV7-9 to TRBJ2-5, with 11 bases fitting TRBD1. Per the germline V gene, CDR1 is SEHNR and CDR2 is FQNEAQ (reference sequence). CDR3 length: 15 residues. Trimming cost V 5 bases and J 5 bases; bases outside gene matches: 7. CDR3 sequence: CASSGGQGASETQYF. The CDR3 DNA follows: TGTGCCAGCAGCGGCGGACAGGGGGCATCGGAGACCCAGTACTTC. The complete variable domain, with remaining parts taken from reference TRBV7-9 and TRBJ2-5, reads DTGVSQNPRHKITKRGQNVTFRCDPISEHNRLYWYRQTLGQGPEFLTYFQNEAQLEKSRLLSDRFSAERPKGSFSTLEIQRTEQGDSAMYLCASSGGQGASETQYFGPGTRLLVL.

This chain joins TRBV4-1 and TRBJ1-4, with TRBD1 matching 9 bases. Germline assignment: CDR1 MGHRA and CDR2 YSYEKL. V shed 0 bases, J shed 10 bases, and the junction held 9 bases outside the gene matches. This CDR3 contains 16 residues. CDR3 bases: TGCGCCAGCAGCCAAGACGAGAGGACAGGGGTCGGAAAACTGTTTTTT. It is translated as CASSQDERTGVGKLFF.

The V call is TRBV14, the J call TRBJ2-7; 8 nucleotides agree with TRBD2. Germline values: CDR1 SGHDN, CDR2 FVKESK. J gave up 7 bases and V 7 bases, and 15 bases lay outside the gene matches. There are 15 residues in the CDR3. The CDR3 nucleotides read TGTGCCAGCACGCCCCGGCTAGCGGGTTCAGAGGAGCAGTACTTC. This codes for CASTPRLAGSEEQYF.

The V and J genes are TRBV19 and TRBJ2-5; D is possibly TRBD2 (5 bases). The CDR3 runs 13 residues. The germline V gene has CDR1 LNHDA and CDR2 SQIVND (reference sequence). Trimming pared 8 bases from V and 5 bases from J, leaving 15 bases between. The CDR3 loop reads CASGPGMTETQYF. The CDR3 DNA is TGTGCCAGTGGCCCCGGGATGACGGAGACCCAGTACTTC.

This clonotype was seen only a few times. Germline and junction disagree at one end, which may indicate a read error. The genes are TRBV20-1 and TRBJ2-5; TRBD2 aligns across 14 bases. The CDR3 loop spans 14 amino acids. Per the germline V gene, CDR1 is DFQATT and CDR2 is SNEGSKA (reference sequence). The CDR3 DNA reads TGCAGTGCTCTACCGGGACTAGCGGGAGATCAGCAGTCCTTC. It specifies CSALPGLAGDQQSF.

V usage is TRBV7-9 and J usage is TRBJ1-2; TRBD1 is a possible D gene (5 bases). Germline values: CDR1 SEHNR, CDR2 FQNEAQ (reference sequence). The CDR3 length is 16 residues. Trimming took off 1 base at V and 6 bases at J, with 18 bases between the two ends. The chain's CDR3 is CASSLGGPRGPNGYTF. The CDR3 DNA follows: TGTGCCAGCAGCTTAGGAGGCCCTCGGGGCCCAAATGGCTACACCTTC.

This clonotype turned up a few times. This sequence joins TRBV10-3 and TRBJ2-1; D may be TRBD1 (5 bases). Germline V gives CDR1 ENHRY, CDR2 SYGVKD. The CDR3 loop spans 13 amino acids. V lost 6 bases and J 9 bases, leaving 15 bases between the germline ends. The CDR3 loop reads CAISRDGRAEQFF. The DNA of the CDR3 is TGTGCCATCAGCCGAGATGGCAGGGCTGAGCAGTTCTTC.

The chain is built from TRBV12-3 or TRBV12-4 and TRBJ1-6; 7 bases agree with TRBD1. The CDR3 spans 15 residues. V shed 5 bases, J shed 3 bases, and the junction held 4 bases outside the gene matches. CDR3 coding DNA: TGTGCCAGCAGTCGACAGGGCCTCTATAATTCACCCCTCCACTTT. Translation gives CASSRQGLYNSPLHF.

This clonotype has more than one count but fewer than ten. V usage is TRBV28 and J usage is TRBJ1-2; D is unresolved. Per the germline V gene, CDR1 is MDHEN and CDR2 is SYDVKM. V was cut by 6 bases and J by 5 bases, with 7 bases left in between. This CDR3 is built from 11 residues. The CDR3 reads CASSYLYGYTF. The CDR3 DNA reads TGTGCCAGCAGCTACTTATATGGCTACACCTTC.

The sample holds many counts of this clonotype. The chain recombines TRBV6-5 with TRBJ2-2; D possibly corresponds to TRBD1 (6 bases). V lost 8 bases and J 5 bases, leaving 12 bases between the germline ends. Per germline, CDR1 MNHEY and CDR2 SVGAGI. This CDR3 spans 13 amino acids. The CDR3 sequence is CASGNRVTGELFF. The CDR3 nucleotides read TGTGCCAGCGGCAACAGGGTTACCGGGGAGCTGTTTTTT.

J is TRBJ2-6 and V is TRBV12-3 or TRBV12-4, with D tentatively TRBD2 (5 bases). V gave up 3 bases and J gave up 0 bases, with 12 bases separating them. This CDR3 is 17 amino acids long. CDR3 in DNA: TGTGCCAGCAGTTTCGGACGGAGGAACTCTGGGGCCAACGTCCTGACTTTC. Protein sequence: CASSFGRRNSGANVLTF.

The chain uses TRBV6-4 and TRBJ2-1, with 7 bases fitting TRBD2. The germline gives CDR1 MRHNA, CDR2 SNTAGT. This CDR3 is built from 19 residues. V gave up 2 bases and J gave up 2 bases; unmatched junction bases: 15. CDR3 amino acids: CASSDHKARGRAPYNEQFF. The CDR3 bases are TGTGCCAGCAGTGACCACAAGGCGCGAGGGAGGGCCCCCTACAATGAGCAGTTCTTC.

In this sample, this clonotype turned up a few times. This chain links TRBV11-2 with TRBJ2-7, with 8 nucleotides matching TRBD2. Germline-derived CDR1 and CDR2 are SGHAT and FQNNGV. The junction had 11 bases not matched to a gene; V was cut back by 5 bases and J by 5 bases. The CDR3 runs to 15 residues. CDR3 DNA: TGTGCCAGCAGCGGAAGACCGGGACTAGAGAACGAGCAGTACTTC. Protein sequence: CASSGRPGLENEQYF.

The chain links TRBV27 to TRBJ1-5, with TRBD1 as a possible D gene (5 bases). The CDR3 covers 15 residues. CDR1 MNHEY and CDR2 SMNVEV come from the germline V gene (reference sequence). V lost 2 bases and J lost 0, with 8 bases in between. The CDR3 nucleotides read TGTGCCAGCAGTTTAAGGGGTTATAGCAATCAGCCCCAGCATTTT. Translating it yields CASSLRGYSNQPQHF.

J is TRBJ1-3 and V is TRBV3-1, with unresolved D. Trimming cost V 1 base and J 0 bases, with 10 bases left between them. CDR3 length: 16 residues. Germline CDR1 and CDR2: LGHDT and YNNKEL (reference sequence). The CDR3 bases are TGTGCCAGCAGCCAAGGGAGACTCTTCTCTGGAAACACCATATATTTT. It translates to CASSQGRLFSGNTIYF.

This chain joins TRBV29-1 and TRBJ2-3; perhaps TRBD1 as D (7 bases). Trimming removed 6 bases from V and 3 bases from J, with 19 bases in between. The length of the CDR3 is 15 residues. Germline assignment: CDR1 SQVTM and CDR2 ANQGSEA. The CDR3 here is CSVGTAAGRTDTQYF. CDR3 in DNA: TGCAGCGTCGGGACAGCGGCGGGGCGGACAGATACGCAGTATTTT.

This clonotype was seen more than once but under ten times. The V call is TRBV4-1, the J call TRBJ2-7; D not resolved. The germline CDR1 and CDR2 sequences are MGHRA and YSYEKL. This CDR3 comprises 13 residues. Trimming pared 1 base from V and 6 bases from J, leaving 10 bases between. The CDR3 spells CASSQAYGIEQYF. CDR3 coding DNA: TGCGCCAGCAGCCAAGCGTATGGGATCGAGCAGTACTTC.

Remarks on this clonotype: A much larger clone differs from this one at a single base, so this may be a read error. A read error is likely, as this CDR3 ends without the conserved phenylalanine or tryptophan. The gene calls are TRBV20-1 and TRBJ1-4, with 10 bases that match TRBD1. V trimming: 3 bases; J trimming: 8 bases; junction bases outside the gene matches: 9. The CDR3 length is 15 residues. Germline V gives CDR1 DFQATT, CDR2 SNEGSKA (reference sequence). The CDR3 nucleotides are TGCAGTGCTAGCGATTGGGACAGGGGAAAGGAAAAACTGTTTTCT. Protein: CSASDWDRGKEKLFS.

The V and J genes are TRBV4-2 and TRBJ2-7, with TRBD2 as a possible D gene (5 bases). There are 16 residues in the CDR3. V lost 4 bases, J lost 1 base, and 17 bases lay in between. From germline, CDR1 is LGHNA and CDR2 YNFKEQ. The CDR3 DNA reads TGTGCCAGCAGCCTCGGGAATACAAAAGCTTCCTACGAGCAGTACTTC. Its protein is CASSLGNTKASYEQYF.

CDR3 in DNA: TGTGCCACCCACACTAGCGGAGCCTACGAGCAGTACTTC. This gives the protein CATHTSGAYEQYF. The J gene is TRBJ2-7, the V gene TRBV24-1, with TRBD2 matching 8 bases. Germline V gives CDR1 KGHDR, CDR2 SFDVKD. Trimming cost V 9 bases and J 2 bases; bases outside gene matches: 5. CDR3 length equals 13 residues.

This clonotype has only a few counts. The junction and the germline gene differ at one end; a read error may be behind it. This chain connects TRBV30 to TRBJ1-2, with D tentatively TRBD1 (5 bases). The germline V gene encodes CDR1 GTSNPN and CDR2 SVGIG (reference sequence). CDR3 length: 14 residues. For the CDR3, the DNA is TGTGCCTGGAGAGCCGTGACAGTTAACTATGGCCACACCTTC. Translated, it gives CAWRAVTVNYGHTF. The complete variable domain, with remaining parts taken from reference TRBV30 and TRBJ1-2, reads SQTIHQWPATLVQPVGSPLSLECTVEGTSNPNLYWYRQAAGRGLQLLFYSVGIGQISSEVPQNLSASRPQDRQFILSSKKLLLSDSGFYLCAWRAVTVNYGHTFGSGTRLTVV.

The rearrangement uses TRBV4-1 and TRBJ2-5; the D is unclear. The germline V gene has CDR1 MGHRA and CDR2 YSYEKL. V dropped 0 bases and J dropped 6 bases, with 17 bases sitting between them. This CDR3 contains 16 residues. Written as DNA, the CDR3 is TGCGCCAGCAGCCAAGATTTTAACAGTTTAATAAAGACCCAGTACTTC. Translating gives CASSQDFNSLIKTQYF.